This TCR beta chain was sequenced for a study of CD8+ T cells in alopecia areata. This clone appeared a single time. RNA was extracted and reverse transcribed into cDNA as the sequencing template. Assay: immunoSEQ multiplex PCR; the TCRdb copy retains only in-frame clones and omits some. This sample yields 180,000 or so clones, of which roughly 60% are seen a single time; 1.7% belongs to the top ten. The CDR3 is 14 residues long. CDR1 is GTSNPN and CDR2 is SVGIG in the germline V gene (reference sequence). Trimming took off 0 bases at V and 2 bases at J, with 10 bases between the two ends. Source: CD4+ T cells sorted from blood, taken at week 0. The chain uses TRBV30 and TRBJ2-5; D uncertain. This clonotype was obtained from a human donor with alopecia areata. For the CDR3, the DNA is TGTGCCTGGAGTGTTAACGGGCCTCAAGAGACCCAGTACTTC. Amino acids: CAWSVNGPQETQYF.